This T cell receptor beta chain was recovered during a study of response to subunit inactivated influenza vaccine. Regarding the study as a whole: A suggestion made by the authors is that each seasonal influenza vaccination recruits few new T cells.

This clonotype appeared a few times. Its antigen is not identified. V shed 3 bases, J shed 5 bases, and the junction held 2 bases outside the gene matches. This CDR3 is 14 amino acids long. Germline V CDR1 and CDR2: SEHNR, FQNEAQ (reference sequence). TCRdb reprocessed the RT-PCR reads with MiXCR, giving one entry per CDR3 protein. The sample lists around 530,000 distinct CDR3 sequences; about 12% were seen once. The sequence came from a man aged 50-59 years who received an inactivated influenza vaccine. The material was PBMCs from blood, obtained on the day of vaccination. The chain employs TRBV7-9 and TRBJ2-3; TRBD1 matches 10 bases. The CDR3 sequence is CASSLTGGRDTQYF. CDR3 nucleotide sequence: TGTGCCAGCAGCTTGACAGGGGGCAGAGATACGCAGTATTTT. The entire variable domain, with the rest obtained from reference TRBV7-9 and TRBJ2-3, is as follows: DTGVSQNPRHKITKRGQNVTFRCDPISEHNRLYWYRQTLGQGPEFLTYFQNEAQLEKSRLLSDRFSAERPKGSFSTLEIQRTEQGDSAMYLCASSLTGGRDTQYFGPGTRLTVL.